The rows below give T cell receptor beta chains drawn from one sample of a study of Ad26.COV2.S vaccination and SARS-CoV-2 variants. Using immunoSEQ multiplex PCR, the repertoire was profiled, and TCRdb retains in-frame clones only, with some absent. The repertoire holds some 320,000 clones, with about 86% as singletons. Sequencing used peripheral blood, obtained in a trial of Ad26.COV2.S vaccine versus placebo. The origin of the receptors is a person between 18 and 59 years old who received the Ad26.COV2.S COVID-19 vaccine or a placebo. CDR3s include the opening cysteine and the closing phenylalanine or tryptophan. D genes are given only for firm matches. The size field is filled for only some rows; it gives once, few, many or a size class.

clone_size	v_call	cdr3_length	d_call	j_call	cdr3_nt	cdr3_aa
-	TRBV6-2/TRBV6-3	15	TRBD1	TRBJ1-1	TGTGCCAGCAGTTACTCGTACAGGGGGAACACTGAAGCTTTCTTT	CASSYSYRGNTEAFF
-	TRBV7-2	15	-	TRBJ2-3	TGTGCCAGCAGCTTAGACCGACAAGCCACAGATACGCAGTATTTT	CASSLDRQATDTQYF
-	TRBV5-1	16	-	TRBJ1-2	TGCGCCAGCAGCTTGAGCCTCCGGGGCTCTGAACGTGGCTACACCTTC	CASSLSLRGSERGYTF
-	TRBV18	13	TRBD1	TRBJ2-5	TGTGCCAGCTCTCCGGGACAGCAAGAGACCCAGTACTTC	CASSPGQQETQYF
-	TRBV2	15	-	TRBJ1-2	TGTGCCAGCAGTGTATCCCTTAGGGTGGTTATAGGCTACACCTTC	CASSVSLRVVIGYTF
-	TRBV29-1	12	TRBD1	TRBJ2-7	TGCAGCGCCGGGACAGGGGGCTACGAGCAGTACTTC	CSAGTGGYEQYF
-	TRBV12-3/TRBV12-4	13	-	TRBJ1-6	TGTGCCAGCAGTCGGAGGGGTGATTCACCCCTCCACTTT	CASSRRGDSPLHF
-	TRBV5-4	14	-	TRBJ2-1	TGTGCCAGCAGCTTGGAGACCTCCTACAATGAGCAGTTCTTC	CASSLETSYNEQFF
-	TRBV27	14	-	TRBJ1-2	TGTGCCAGCAGTTCGTGGACCTCTAACTATGGCTACACCTTC	CASSSWTSNYGYTF
few	TRBV14	15	-	TRBJ2-2	TGTGCCAGCAGCCGTGACAGGAGGAACACCGGGGAGCTGTTTTTT	CASSRDRRNTGELFF
-	TRBV18	14	-	TRBJ2-5	TGTGCCAGCTCACCAATCCAGGGGTCGGAGACCCAGTACTTC	CASSPIQGSETQYF
-	TRBV27	14	TRBD1	TRBJ2-7	TGTGCCAGCAGTTTAGGACAGGGGGGAAGGGAGCAGTACTTC	CASSLGQGGREQYF
-	TRBV10-3	15	TRBD1	TRBJ1-5	TGTGCCATCAGCGACGGACAGGGGGCAAGACAGCCCCAGCATTTT	CAISDGQGARQPQHF
-	TRBV28	15	-	TRBJ2-4	TGTGCCAGCAGTTCGGCGGGGGCCACCAAAAACATTCAGTACTTC	CASSSAGATKNIQYF
-	TRBV7-2	17	-	TRBJ2-7	TGTGCCAGCAGCTTAGCTTCGGCTCCACAAAGCTCCTACGAGCAGTACTTC	CASSLASAPQSSYEQYF
few	TRBV5-1	15	TRBD2	TRBJ2-7	TGCGCCAGCAGCTTAGAAAGCGGGGGGGATTACGAGCAGTACTTC	CASSLESGGDYEQYF
-	TRBV6-6	14	TRBD1	TRBJ1-1	TGTGCCAGCAGAGTTCGGGACAGGGTCACTGAAGCTTTCTTT	CASRVRDRVTEAFF
-	TRBV6-5	14	-	TRBJ2-7	TGTGCCAGCAGTTATTGGCATACCTCCGGCGAGCAGTACTTC	CASSYWHTSGEQYF
-	TRBV19	15	TRBD1	TRBJ1-1	TGTGCCAGTAGTAGGGGAGGGACAGGGTACACTGAAGCTTTCTTT	CASSRGGTGYTEAFF
-	TRBV27	14	-	TRBJ1-5	TGTGCCAGCAGTTTCCGGAGTAGGGATCAGCCCCAGCATTTT	CASSFRSRDQPQHF
-	TRBV5-5	16	-	TRBJ1-2	TGTGCCAGCAGCTGGGGTCCGGGGGGCAGGGAAGGTGGCTACACCTTC	CASSWGPGGREGGYTF
-	TRBV5-1	16	TRBD1	TRBJ2-5	TGCGCCAGCAGCTTGGGAAGGAGGGACAGGGGAGAGACCCAGTACTTC	CASSLGRRDRGETQYF
-	TRBV7-3	12	-	TRBJ2-2	TGTGCCAGCAGCCGGGGCCCCGGGGAGCTGTTTTTT	CASSRGPGELFF
-	TRBV5-1	20	-	TRBJ2-4	TGCGCCAGCAGCCCCGCTCCAGGGACCCACCGTATTCTAGCCAAAAACATTCAGTACTTC	CASSPAPGTHRILAKNIQYF
-	TRBV9	15	TRBD1	TRBJ2-2	TGTGCCAGCAGCTTAGTGACAGGGTCGGCCGGGGAGCTGTTTTTT	CASSLVTGSAGELFF
-	TRBV7-9	15	-	TRBJ2-4	TGTGCCAGCAGTCCTGAGGGGCTAGCCAAAAACATTCAGTACTTC	CASSPEGLAKNIQYF
-	TRBV28	12	-	TRBJ1-1	TGTGCCAGCAGGGAATTGAACACTGAAGCTTTCTTT	CASRELNTEAFF
-	TRBV11-3	12	-	TRBJ2-3	TGTGCCAGCAGCTTGGGGGAAGATACGCAGTATTTT	CASSLGEDTQYF
-	TRBV15	15	TRBD1	TRBJ1-5	TGTGCCACCAGCAGAGCGCACAGGGGGAATCAGCCCCAGCATTTT	CATSRAHRGNQPQHF
-	TRBV10-1	13	-	TRBJ2-2	TGCGCCAGCAGTGTTCTCGGGGGAGGGGAGCTGTTTTTT	CASSVLGGGELFF
-	TRBV4-2	14	-	TRBJ1-1	TGTGCCAGCAGCCAAGACCCCAGTGAGACTGAAGCTTTCTTT	CASSQDPSETEAFF
-	TRBV9	14	-	TRBJ2-2	TGTGCCAGCAGCGTAGAAGCGAACACCGGGGAGCTGTTTTTT	CASSVEANTGELFF
-	TRBV20-1	11	-	TRBJ2-7	TGCAGTGTCGCCGGGGGTTACGAGCAGTACTTC	CSVAGGYEQYF
-	TRBV12-5	15	TRBD1	TRBJ2-3	TGTGCTAGTGGTGCTGACAGGGGACTCACAGATACGCAGTATTTT	CASGADRGLTDTQYF
-	TRBV6-6	16	TRBD1	TRBJ1-1	TGTGCCAGCAGACCGGACAGGGGGTACATGAACACTGAAGCTTTCTTT	CASRPDRGYMNTEAFF
-	TRBV10-1	12	-	TRBJ2-5	TGCGCCAACCCCTCTCTCCAAGAGACCCAGTACTTC	CANPSLQETQYF
-	TRBV20-1	13	-	TRBJ1-2	TGCAGTGCTAGTCGCGACAGGACAAATGGCTACACCTTC	CSASRDRTNGYTF
-	TRBV27	14	-	TRBJ2-7	TGTGCCAGCGCCATGACAGCTCCGCCCTACGAGCAGTACTTC	CASAMTAPPYEQYF
-	TRBV27	13	TRBD1	TRBJ1-1	TGTGCCAGCAGTTTTCACAGGGGATGGGAAGCTTTCTTT	CASSFHRGWEAFF
-	TRBV30	15	-	TRBJ2-5	TGTGCCTGGACAAGGACACAAGGGCTGCGGGAGACCCAGTACTTC	CAWTRTQGLRETQYF
-	TRBV12-5	14	-	TRBJ1-1	TGTGCTAGTGCCCGAGAGTGGCAGCTTGACGAAGCTTTCTTT	CASAREWQLDEAFF
-	TRBV5-6	15	-	TRBJ1-1	TGTGCCAGCAGCCGCCCCGGGACAAGAATTACTGAAGCTTTCTTT	CASSRPGTRITEAFF
-	TRBV5-4	14	-	TRBJ2-7	TGTGCCAGCAGCCCTGGGGGTCAGTCCTACGAGCAGTACTTC	CASSPGGQSYEQYF
-	TRBV6-1	17	-	TRBJ1-4	TGTGCCAGCAGTGAATTTTGGGGATCCGGACCTAATGAAAAACTGTTTTTT	CASSEFWGSGPNEKLFF
-	TRBV7-7	13	-	TRBJ2-2	TGTGCCAGCAGCTTGGAAAACACCGGGGAGCTGTTTTTT	CASSLENTGELFF
-	TRBV10-3	16	TRBD1	TRBJ2-2	TGTGCCATCAGAGCGTCCGAAGACAGGGGTGGCGGGGAGCTGTTTTTT	CAIRASEDRGGGELFF
-	TRBV11-3	16	TRBD2	TRBJ2-3	TGTGCCAGCAGCCCGCGGTGGGGGGGAAGCACAGATACGCAGTATTTT	CASSPRWGGSTDTQYF
-	TRBV5-6	16	TRBD1	TRBJ2-5	TGTGCCAGCAGCTTCTCCGGGACAGTCTTTCAAGAGACCCAGTACTTC	CASSFSGTVFQETQYF
-	TRBV3-1/TRBV3-2	16	-	TRBJ1-2	TGTGCCAGCAGCCAAGGGGCGGCAGGGTCGACGGGCGGCTACACCTTC	CASSQGAAGSTGGYTF
few	TRBV7-2	14	TRBD1	TRBJ1-2	TGTGCCAGCAGCCCCCGACAGGGGAACTATGGCTACACCTTC	CASSPRQGNYGYTF
once	TRBV5-1	18	TRBD1	TRBJ2-1	TGCGCCAGCAGCTTGGAGGGACAGGGGGCTCAGTTTGGCAATGAGCAGTTCTTC	CASSLEGQGAQFGNEQFF
-	TRBV11-2	12	-	TRBJ2-7	TGTGCCAGCAGGCGGACTCGTAACGAGCAGTACTTC	CASRRTRNEQYF
-	TRBV30	13	-	TRBJ2-1	TGTGCCTGGAGTGTACACGAGGGCGTTGGGCAGTTCTTC	CAWSVHEGVGQFF
-	TRBV18	15	TRBD1	TRBJ2-7	TGTGCCAGCTCACGGGACAGCCTTCCGGGGAGCGAGCAGTACTTC	CASSRDSLPGSEQYF
-	TRBV5-4	17	-	TRBJ1-2	TGTGCCAGCAGCGGGGGAACCAGAATAGGGGTTGAGTATGGCTACACCTTC	CASSGGTRIGVEYGYTF